These T cell receptor beta chains were read from a single sample in a study of cytomegalovirus exposure and HLA in healthy donors. The table came from immunoSEQ multiplex PCR; TCRdb's copy has only in-frame clones and leaves some out. The sample consists of about 120,000 clones, just under 75% of them appearing once. The sequenced sample consisted of PBMCs. Receptors originate from a human donor in good health. Each CDR3 is given with its conserved first and last residue. The D gene is left open where the match is weak. Size is stated for part of the rows, as once, few or many counts, or as a class when the clone is expanded.

J	size	D	V	DNA	CDR3
TRBJ1-5	-	-	TRBV6-1	TGTGCCAGCAGTGTTTCAGGGCCGGGTCAGCCCCAGCATTTT	CASSVSGPGQPQHF
TRBJ2-7	-	-	TRBV11-3	TGTGCCAGCAGCTTAGGGCCAAACTACGAGCAGTACTTC	CASSLGPNYEQYF
TRBJ2-1	-	-	TRBV11-1	TGTGCCAGCAGCTTATCAGGGAACCGTGGTGAGCAGTTCTTC	CASSLSGNRGEQFF
TRBJ1-5	-	-	TRBV28	TGTGCCAGCACCCCCACCGGGGGGTTATCGGATCAGCCCCAGCATTTT	CASTPTGGLSDQPQHF
TRBJ1-1	-	TRBD1	TRBV27	TGTGCCAGCAGTAGAGGGGGGACAGCTGAAGCTTTCTTT	CASSRGGTAEAFF
TRBJ1-1	few	TRBD1	TRBV19	TGTGCCAGTAGTCCCACGACAGGGGGCGGGACTGAAGCTTTCTTT	CASSPTTGGGTEAFF
TRBJ2-1	-	-	TRBV7-9	TGTGCCAGCAGCTTCGTCGCTAGCCGGGGCAATGAGCAGTTCTTC	CASSFVASRGNEQFF
TRBJ1-5	-	TRBD1	TRBV19	TGTGCCAGTAGGAATACAGGGGGTTTCAATCAGCCCCAGCATTTT	CASRNTGGFNQPQHF
TRBJ1-4	-	TRBD1	TRBV5-1	TGCGCCAGCAGCTTGGTGTTACAGGGGGCGGGAGAAAAACTGTTTTTT	CASSLVLQGAGEKLFF
TRBJ2-7	-	TRBD1	TRBV28	TGTGCCAGCAGTTTACTTACAGGGGGCAGGAGTTCCTACGAGCAGTACTTC	CASSLLTGGRSSYEQYF
TRBJ1-2	-	TRBD1	TRBV6-5	TGTGCCAGCAGTTACTCGACTGGGGGACAGGGGTATGGCTACACCTTC	CASSYSTGGQGYGYTF
TRBJ2-7	few	TRBD1	TRBV10-3	TGTGCCATCAGCGGGACAGGAGGGTTCGAGCAGTACTTC	CAISGTGGFEQYF
TRBJ1-1	-	TRBD1	TRBV6-5	TGTGCCAGCAGCAGACAGGGGAACACTGAAGCTTTCTTT	CASSRQGNTEAFF
TRBJ1-4	-	-	TRBV15	TGTGCCACCAGCAGAGCCGGTAGTTCAACTAATGAAAAACTGTTTTTT	CATSRAGSSTNEKLFF
TRBJ2-4	-	-	TRBV28	TGTGCCAGCAGTTCTGGCGGCGACCTCAAAAACATTCAGTACTTC	CASSSGGDLKNIQYF
TRBJ2-4	-	-	TRBV5-1	TGCGCCAGCAGCTTACTTGGTGACAGTAGAAACATTCAGTACTTC	CASSLLGDSRNIQYF
TRBJ1-6	-	TRBD1	TRBV7-9	TGTGCCAGCAGCTCAGATTCCGGGACAGGGAGAGGCTCACCCCTCCACTTT	CASSSDSGTGRGSPLHF
TRBJ1-4	-	-	TRBV4-2	TGTGCCAGCAGCCCATCAGTGGGGGCAAGTGAAAAACTGTTTTTT	CASSPSVGASEKLFF
TRBJ2-7	-	TRBD1	TRBV30	TGTGCCTGGAGTCCGGGGACAGTCGGGTACGAGCAGTACTTC	CAWSPGTVGYEQYF
TRBJ2-1	few	-	TRBV21-1	TGTGCCAGCAGCAAAGACGGCGGGAGGGCTGATATGGGTGAGCAGTTCTTC	CASSKDGGRADMGEQFF